Each of the 32 T cell receptor beta chains below was sequenced from the same sample in a study of blood T cell repertoires in COVID-19. Using immunoSEQ multiplex PCR, the repertoire was profiled, and TCRdb retains in-frame clones only, with some absent. The sample records under 85,000 clones, over 75% being singletons. The specimen sequenced was peripheral blood. Receptors were obtained from a man in his forties or fifties with acute or convalescent COVID-19.

The chain is built from TRBV24-1 and TRBJ2-5, with 7 bases matching TRBD1. CDR1 and CDR2 from the germline V gene are KGHDR and SFDVKD. This CDR3 is built from 15 residues. V shed 6 bases, J shed 1 base, and the junction held 7 bases outside the gene matches. The CDR3 region has the DNA TGTGCCACCAGTCGGGGACAGACGATCCAAGAGACCCAGTACTTC. Amino acid sequence: CATSRGQTIQETQYF.

The rearrangement joins TRBV10-2 to TRBJ2-7; 7 nucleotides match TRBD2. Germline assignment: CDR1 WSHSY and CDR2 SAAADI. Losses at the gene ends were 10 bases for V and 5 bases for J; bases not matched to a gene: 11. The CDR3 is 13 residues long. CDR3 sequence reads: CATYLGEGNEQYF. CDR3 nucleotides: TGCGCCACTTACTTGGGGGAGGGGAACGAGCAGTACTTC.

V is TRBV19 and J is TRBJ2-3; D is unresolved. V lost 4 bases and J lost 2, with 10 bases in between. This CDR3 has 14 amino acids. Germline CDR1 reads LNHDA; CDR2 reads SQIVND (reference sequence). DNA of the CDR3: TGTGCCAGTAGTAAGGCAGGCCCCACAGATACGCAGTATTTT. This translates into CASSKAGPTDTQYF. Combining the CDR3 with reference TRBV19 and TRBJ2-3 gives the whole variable domain DGGITQSPKYLFRKEGQNVTLSCEQNLNHDAMYWYRQDPGQGLRLIYYSQIVNDFQKGDIAEGYSVSREKKESFPLTVTSAQKNPTAFYLCASSKAGPTDTQYFGPGTRLTVL.

The chain recombines TRBV7-9 with TRBJ1-1; 10 nucleotides align to TRBD1. Germline CDR1 and CDR2: SEHNR and FQNEAQ (reference sequence). With V trimmed by 5 bases and J by 1 base, 7 bases remained unmatched. CDR3 length: 16 amino acids. CDR3 nucleotide sequence: TGTGCCAGCAGCCCTGGGGACAGGGGAACGAACACTGAAGCTTTCTTT. Translated, it gives CASSPGDRGTNTEAFF.

This clone was picked up a small number of times. The chain couples TRBV7-2 to TRBJ1-4, with a possible D match to TRBD1 (5 bases). This CDR3 spans 17 amino acids. Germline values: CDR1 SGHTA, CDR2 FQGNSA. Trimming cost V 1 base and J 15 bases, with 27 bases left between them. This CDR3 reads CASSLVGLSLNNEKVFF. CDR3 nucleotides: TGTGCCAGCAGCTTAGTGGGACTCTCGCTGAACAATGAAAAGGTGTTTTTT.

The chain couples TRBV6-2 or TRBV6-3 to TRBJ1-1, with TRBD1 matching over 8 bases. Germline trimming cut 4 bases from V and 5 bases from J; bases unmatched to any gene: 6. Per germline, CDR1 MNHEY and CDR2 SVGEGT. The CDR3 runs 14 residues. CDR3 protein: CASSSQGASTEAFF. CDR3 coding DNA: TGTGCCAGCAGTTCCCAGGGGGCGAGTACTGAAGCTTTCTTT.

This chain joins TRBV27 and TRBJ1-3, with a possible D match to TRBD1 (5 bases). Germline-derived CDR1 and CDR2 are MNHEY and SMNVEV (reference sequence). Trimming removed 3 bases at V and 3 bases at J, with 9 bases between. The CDR3 sequence is 14 residues long. In DNA, the CDR3 is TGTGCCAGCAGTTTTGGGGGAGGTGGAAACACCATATATTTT. It is translated as CASSFGGGGNTIYF.

The chain carries TRBV6-6 and TRBJ2-7, with no clear D. The ends were cut back, 7 bases at V and 0 bases at J, with 10 bases in the middle. The length of the CDR3 is 13 residues. Germline V gene data show CDR1 as MNHNY and CDR2 as SVGAGI (reference sequence). The CDR3 DNA follows: TGTGCCAGCATGCACAGTCTCTCCTACGAGCAGTACTTC. As protein: CASMHSLSYEQYF.

The rearrangement uses TRBV9 and TRBJ1-1, with a weak D call TRBD1 (5 bases). The CDR3 contains 15 residues. Deletions cut 0 bases from V and 0 bases from J, with 9 bases between. CDR1 is SGDLS and CDR2 is YYNGEE in the germline V gene. The CDR3 bases are TGTGCCAGCAGCGTAGGGTCAGGGATGAACACTGAAGCTTTCTTT. As protein: CASSVGSGMNTEAFF.

The rearrangement uses TRBV30 and TRBJ1-3; 9 bases match TRBD1. This CDR3 region has 18 residues. In germline, CDR1 is GTSNPN, CDR2 SVGIG (reference sequence). Trimming at V came to 0 bases and at J to 4 bases, leaving 13 bases not matched to a gene. CDR3 sequence: CAWSVGTGGYLLGNTIYF. In DNA form, the CDR3 reads TGTGCCTGGAGTGTGGGTACAGGGGGCTACCTCCTAGGAAACACCATATATTTT.

V gene TRBV9 combines with J gene TRBJ2-3, with a possible D match to TRBD1 (5 bases). There are 14 residues in the CDR3. Per germline, CDR1 SGDLS and CDR2 YYNGEE. Trimming pared 0 bases from V and 2 bases from J, leaving 7 bases between. The DNA for the CDR3 is TGTGCCAGCAGCGTAGGGGGCCCCACAGATACGCAGTATTTT. Residues: CASSVGGPTDTQYF.

The V and J genes are TRBV24-1 and TRBJ2-1; 12 nucleotides align to TRBD2. Looked up from germline, CDR1 is KGHDR and CDR2 is SFDVKD. Trimming at V came to 3 bases and at J to 6 bases, leaving 5 bases not matched to a gene. The CDR3 length is 16 residues. Here the CDR3 reads CATSDRTSGAPNEQFF. For the CDR3, the DNA is TGTGCCACCAGTGATAGGACTAGCGGGGCCCCCAATGAGCAGTTCTTC.

The gene calls are TRBV7-9 and TRBJ2-7; D gene ambiguous. Germline V gives CDR1 SEHNR, CDR2 FQNEAQ (reference sequence). Deletions cut 4 bases from V and 6 bases from J, with 22 bases between. The CDR3 is made up of 16 amino acids. The CDR3 is CASSSYMVFDTSEQYF. In DNA, the CDR3 is TGTGCCAGCAGCTCATACATGGTCTTTGATACAAGCGAGCAGTACTTC.

The chain recombines TRBV7-8 with TRBJ2-2; a weak D match, TRBD2 (5 bases). Trimming pared 1 base from V and 6 bases from J, leaving 9 bases between. This CDR3 spans 14 amino acids. Looked up from germline, CDR1 is SGHVS and CDR2 is FQNEAQ. The CDR3 region has the DNA TGTGCCAGCAGCTTAGGCGCTAGCCCCGGGGAGCTGTTTTTT. Amino acid sequence: CASSLGASPGELFF.

Of note for this clone: An end of the junction does not agree with germline; a read error may underlie this. The chain carries TRBV3-1 (or the pseudogene TRBV3-2) and TRBJ2-7; possible D gene TRBD1, 8 bases. The CDR3 is 16 residues long. CDR1 is LGHDT, CDR2 YNNKEL, per germline (reference sequence). CDR3 amino acids: CATSQSKHRGGDEQYF. CDR3 in DNA: TGTGCCACCAGCCAATCCAAACACAGGGGGGGGGACGAGCAGTACTTC.

The chain employs TRBV6-5 and TRBJ1-1, with a possible D match to TRBD1 (6 bases). The CDR3 covers 15 residues. Germline CDR1 is MNHEY and CDR2 is SVGAGI. V shed 0 bases and J shed 1 base, with 9 bases lying between them. Here the CDR3 reads CASSYSRGGNTEAFF. As DNA, the CDR3 is TGTGCCAGCAGTTACTCCCGAGGGGGGAACACTGAAGCTTTCTTT.

The J gene is TRBJ2-7, the V gene TRBV11-2, with 7 bases fitting TRBD1. Germline-derived CDR1 and CDR2 are SGHAT and FQNNGV. Germline trimming cut 8 bases from V and 3 bases from J; bases unmatched to any gene: 7. This CDR3 region has 13 residues. The CDR3 DNA sequence: TGTGCCAGCTCAGGGGGACAGAACTACGAGCAGTACTTC. Its protein is CASSGGQNYEQYF. Based on the CDR3 plus reference TRBV11-2 and TRBJ2-7, the full variable domain is EAGVAQSPRYKIIEKRQSVAFWCNPISGHATLYWYQQILGQGPKLLIQFQNNGVVDDSQLPKDRFSAERLKGVDSTLKIQPAKLEDSAVYLCASSGGQNYEQYFGPGTRLTVT.

The chain joins TRBV7-2 to TRBJ1-2, with D perhaps matching TRBD1 (5 bases). Trimming removed 2 bases at V and 9 bases at J, with 16 bases between. CDR1 SGHTA and CDR2 FQGNSA come from the germline V gene. CDR3 length: 14 residues. The CDR3 nucleotides are TGTGCCAGCAGCTTACCACAGGTCTTCGTAAGCTACACCTTC. It yields the protein CASSLPQVFVSYTF. Looking up the rest from reference TRBV7-2 and TRBJ1-2 gives the full variable domain: GAGVSQSPSNKVTEKGKDVELRCDPISGHTALYWYRQSLGQGLEFLIYFQGNSAPDKSGLPSDRFSAERTGGSVSTLTIQRTQQEDSAVYLCASSLPQVFVSYTFGSGTRLTVV.

V gene TRBV20-1 combines with J gene TRBJ2-3; 10 bases line up with TRBD2. Germline V gives CDR1 DFQATT, CDR2 SNEGSKA (reference sequence). V was pared by 3 bases and J by 4 bases, with 4 bases of the junction left unmatched. The CDR3 is 14 residues long. As DNA, the CDR3 is TGCAGTGCTAGTCGTCTAGCGGGAGCAGATACGCAGTATTTT. Its protein is CSASRLAGADTQYF.

V is TRBV14 and J is TRBJ2-2, with TRBD2 as a possible D gene (6 bases). The germline V and J ends were trimmed by 0 bases and 6 bases, with 14 bases remaining between them. This CDR3 has 16 residues. The germline V gene has CDR1 SGHDN and CDR2 FVKESK. The CDR3 DNA reads as TGTGCCAGCAGCCAAGATCCCACAGGCGGGGCCGGGGAGCTGTTTTTT. Its translation: CASSQDPTGGAGELFF.

This clone was recorded only once. This chain joins TRBV9 and TRBJ2-3; 12 bases agree with TRBD1. Germline values: CDR1 SGDLS, CDR2 YYNGEE. J gave up 4 bases and V 6 bases, and 9 bases lay outside the gene matches. This CDR3 has 16 residues. CDR3 loop: CASTRGGQGASDTQYF. The CDR3 coding sequence is TGTGCCAGCACACGGGGGGGACAGGGGGCGTCAGATACGCAGTATTTT.

This clone came up once. The chain uses TRBV7-3 and TRBJ2-1, with TRBD1 matching over 7 bases. Germline V CDR1 and CDR2: SGHTA, FQGTGA. The CDR3 sequence is 16 residues long. The ends lost 5 bases at V and 2 bases at J; junction bases unmatched: 9. The CDR3 here is CASSQTEGAAYNEQFF. The DNA of the CDR3 is TGTGCCAGCAGCCAAACAGAGGGGGCGGCCTACAATGAGCAGTTCTTC.

The chain joins TRBV14 to TRBJ2-5, with 9 bases fitting TRBD1. V dropped 4 bases and J dropped 5; count of bases not matched to a gene: 8. The CDR3 contains 15 residues. Germline assignment: CDR1 SGHDN and CDR2 FVKESK. The CDR3 DNA follows: TGTGCCAGCAGCCCTTGGACAGGGGAGGCGGAGACCCAGTACTTC. This codes for CASSPWTGEAETQYF.

The V call is TRBV4-3, the J call TRBJ2-1; 9 bases are shared with TRBD1. The V gene end was trimmed by 1 base and the J gene end by 5 bases; junction bases not matched to a gene: 3. The CDR3 has 15 amino acids. CDR1 LGHNA and CDR2 YSLEER come from the germline V gene. The CDR3 spells CASSQARDRDNEQFF. In nucleotides, the CDR3 is TGCGCCAGCAGCCAAGCCCGGGACAGGGACAATGAGCAGTTCTTC.

The CDR3 sequence is CASSRQFQETQYF. CDR3 DNA sequence: TGTGCCAGCAGTCGACAGTTCCAAGAGACCCAGTACTTC. This rearrangement joins TRBV6-6 to TRBJ2-5, with a weak D call TRBD1 (5 bases). The CDR3 is made up of 13 amino acids. V gave up 5 bases and J gave up 1 base, with 8 bases separating them. Germline-derived CDR1 and CDR2 are MNHNY and SVGAGI (reference sequence).

This clone was observed a few times. The gene calls are TRBV19 and TRBJ2-1, with TRBD1 matching over 9 bases. The CDR3 extends over 13 amino acids. V was clipped by 0 bases and J by 15 bases; unmatched bases: 6. Germline CDR1 is LNHDA and CDR2 is SQIVND (reference sequence). The CDR3 loop reads CASSIDLRGQGFF. CDR3 in DNA: TGTGCCAGTAGTATAGATCTTAGGGGACAGGGGTTCTTC. The full variable domain, in which reference TRBV19 and TRBJ2-1 provide the parts outside the CDR3, is DGGITQSPKYLFRKEGQNVTLSCEQNLNHDAMYWYRQDPGQGLRLIYYSQIVNDFQKGDIAEGYSVSREKKESFPLTVTSAQKNPTAFYLCASSIDLRGQGFFGPGTRLTVL.

The V gene is TRBV11-3, the J gene TRBJ1-4; possible D gene TRBD1, 6 bases. The CDR3 covers 15 residues. Trimming cost V 0 bases and J 16 bases, with 21 bases left between them. CDR1 is SGHNT and CDR2 is YENEEA in the germline V gene. For the CDR3, the DNA is TGTGCCAGCAGCTTAGATGACTGGTGGGACACGACGCCGTTTTTT. Translating gives CASSLDDWWDTTPFF.

V and J are TRBV28 and TRBJ2-1, with 12 positions matching TRBD2. Germline V gene lookup returns CDR1 MDHEN and CDR2 SYDVKM. V was clipped by 0 bases and J by 6 bases; unmatched bases: 0. The CDR3 runs 15 residues. CDR3 region: CASSLWTSGSNEQFF. Here the CDR3 DNA reads TGTGCCAGCAGTTTATGGACTAGCGGGAGCAATGAGCAGTTCTTC.

The chain employs TRBV3-1 (or the pseudogene TRBV3-2) and TRBJ1-3; D ambiguous. The CDR3 loop spans 15 amino acids. Germline lookup yields CDR1 LGHDT and CDR2 YNNKEL (reference sequence). The V and J ends lost 2 bases and 2 bases respectively, with 10 bases between them. As DNA, the CDR3 is TGTGCCAGCAGCCAAACCGGGAATCCTGGAAACACCATATATTTT. This codes for CASSQTGNPGNTIYF.

This chain uses TRBV5-1 with TRBJ2-3; D call uncertain. Germline assignment: CDR1 SGHRS and CDR2 YFSETQ. The CDR3 is 14 residues long. The V end lost 0 bases, the J end lost 0 bases, and 5 bases lay between the germline ends. For the CDR3, the DNA is TGCGCCAGCAGCTTGGGGCCGAGCACAGATACGCAGTATTTT. Protein product: CASSLGPSTDTQYF.

The genes are TRBV27 and TRBJ1-3; 8 nucleotides align to TRBD1. V was clipped by 5 bases and J by 0 bases; unmatched bases: 12. Per the germline V gene, CDR1 is MNHEY and CDR2 is SMNVEV (reference sequence). CDR3 length: 18 amino acids. The CDR3 reads CASSRIGQGFISGNTIYF. The CDR3 nucleotides read TGTGCCAGCAGTCGGATCGGACAGGGCTTTATCTCTGGAAACACCATATATTTT.

This clone was picked up one time. This chain joins TRBV9 and TRBJ2-6, with 10 bases aligning to TRBD2. The ends lost 4 bases at V and 0 bases at J; junction bases unmatched: 4. In germline, CDR1 is SGDLS, CDR2 YYNGEE. This CDR3 contains 17 residues. The chain's CDR3 is CASSPSGGPSGANVLTF. The CDR3 DNA follows: TGTGCCAGCAGCCCTAGCGGGGGACCCTCTGGGGCCAACGTCCTGACTTTC.